This T cell receptor (beta chain) was recovered during a study of early T cells in non-severe SARS-CoV-2 infection (dated by TCRdb to the early 2020s). Regarding the research as a whole: Because TCR sequencing relied on bulk RNA taken from unsorted whole blood, pairing of alpha and beta chains was not possible. Study-level results and caveats: VDJdb matching was skewed toward anti-spike CD8 responses and likely underestimated virus-specific expansions, missing private and CD4 specificities.

This clonotype was counted only a few times. The antigen it recognizes is unknown. It has no much larger one-base neighbor in the sample; base qualities were not kept. Library preparation was by 5' RACE. TCRdb lists the instrument as NextSeq 500. In the TCR library protocol, unique molecular identifiers were attached to individual cDNA molecules to correct for PCR bias and sequencing error. TCR alpha and beta chains were both sequenced, and the abundances of alpha and beta sequences in each sample were closely correlated with each other. The paper's data handling went like this. V gene, J gene and CDR3 annotation of TCR sequences was performed with Decombinator V4. TCRs were defined as expanded if a significant change between any two time points was detected under a Poisson model with p below 0.0001. TCR abundances were normalised to the total number of TCRs sequenced in each sample and reported as counts per million. VDJdb, accessed on 1 November 2021, was searched for TCRs annotated for CMV, EBV and SARS-CoV-2, and TCRs annotated for more than one antigen were excluded. TCRdb reprocessing: public reads trimmed at Q25 with fastp, clones called with MiXCR, in-frame beta chains kept. Each entry merges the rows of one CDR3 protein and shows their most common DNA and genes. The V and J calls follow TCRdb's processing rather than the paper's. Here the sample has tens of thousands of distinct CDR3 sequences; approximately 12% occur a single time. The top ten hold approximately 6.4% of the sample.

Set within a cohort of healthcare workers in London, UK, this nested case-control study involved weekly PCR testing of nasopharyngeal swabs along with blood sampling. Between 23 and 31 March 2020, the week of the UK lockdown, healthcare workers were enrolled and then followed up weekly for as long as 16 weeks. The origin of this receptor is an adult who was a healthcare worker with PCR-confirmed SARS-CoV-2 infection or an uninfected control (not recorded which). Sequencing was performed on whole blood.

The sequenced DNA: TGCGCCAGCAGCCAAGATCCGGCCACAGATACGCAGTATTTT. It specifies CASSQDPATDTQYF. The V gene is TRBV4-1 and the J gene is TRBJ2-3; no confident D gene assignment can be made. The CDR3 starts with the cysteine, ends with the phenylalanine, and has 14 residues. CDR3 DNA is the only sequence kept; it has 42 bases, read in frame from the first base. The germline V gene yields MGHRA for CDR1 and YSYEKL for CDR2. V was cut back by 0 bases and J by 2 bases, leaving a gap of 6 bases between them.